In this sample, the clone carrying this T cell receptor beta chain turned up a few times. This may come from a read error, since a much larger clone is one base off. This sample was included in a study of T cells in Graves' hyperthyroidism and ophthalmopathy. Diagnosis rested on symptoms, serum thyroxine and TRAb, thyroid ultrasound, and orbital computed tomography. From RNA transcripts, TCR beta CDR3 regions were amplified. TCR CDR3 regions were first amplified by RT-PCR with HTBI primers. TCRdb used MiXCR to reprocess the multiplex PCR reads, holding one entry per CDR3 protein. This repertoire shows about 250,000 distinct CDR3 sequences, around 15% found once; its top ten account for roughly 31%. Per germline, CDR1 MNHEY and CDR2 SVGAGI. Trimming pared 2 bases from V and 4 bases from J, leaving 17 bases between. The CDR3 is 16 residues long.

The TCR sequence derives from a woman aged 45-60 years with Graves' hyperthyroidism that later progressed to Graves' ophthalmopathy. The sample comprised blood. This chain joins TRBV6-5 and TRBJ2-5, with a tentative D call TRBD1 (5 bases). CDR3 sequence: CASSYDRGPDAETQYF. Written as DNA, the CDR3 is TGTGCCAGCAGTTACGATAGGGGCCCGGATGCAGAGACCCAGTACTTC.